This TCR beta chain was documented in a study of blood T cell repertoires in COVID-19 (dated by TCRdb to the early 2020s). Regarding the complete study: Samples covering the acute and convalescent phases of COVID-19 were provided by collaborators in the United States, Italy and Spain. The material from the prospective study consisted of cDNA or gDNA derived from T cells, B-cell-depleted T cells, or PBMCs. Deeply sampled blood TCRbeta repertoires from subjects exposed to, actively infected with, or recovered from COVID-19 were included in the dataset. A freely available public database, intended as a resource for researchers studying the immune response to SARS-CoV-2, is where the repertoires were released. Samples were obtained from the ongoing ImmuneRACE study (first 160 participants) and from about 1,300 subjects provided by 6 global collaborators. Nearly every sample came with metadata listing a de-identified subject ID, COVID-19 status, age in years and sex. HLA class I and class II types, where available, came from metadata supplied by the sample provider rather than from assay-based typing.

Via the germline V gene (reference sequence), CDR1 is LNHDA and CDR2 SQIVND. Reading from cysteine to phenylalanine, the CDR3 counts 14 amino acids. Of the read, only the CDR3 DNA is kept; its 42 bases are in frame from base 1. V is reduced by 1 base and J by 4 bases, leaving a spacing of 9 bases between them. TCRbeta CDR3 regions were amplified from genomic DNA by means of the immunoSEQ Assay, a bias-controlled multiplex PCR. From the authors' description of their analysis: The number of nucleated cells in each sample was estimated by amplification of reference gene primers within the assay. To quantify the absolute abundance of each unique TCRbeta CDR3 rearrangement, sequence reads were collapsed and filtered. For each sample, productive Simpson clonality was calculated as the square root of Simpson's diversity index over productive rearrangements. TCRdb's version of the immuneACCESS table is confined to in-frame rearrangements and falls short of the full clone set. An unresolved V gene accounts for under half of the shortfall where checked; the remainder is of unknown origin. D and trimming were read from the DNA, whereas the V and J calls and clone size are those reported in that table. Present in this sample are roughly 48,000 clones, 75% to 90% of which were seen just once. The top ten clones comprise about 59% of the sample.

On the study overall, not on this receptor specifically: The quantity of clinical and demographic metadata differed by source and by participant and was supplied without curation.

As for this clone: Its binding antigen is unknown. No qualities accompany the bases; no much larger clone lies one base away.

Whole blood was collected in K2EDTA tubes by collaborating institutions according to the institutions' own protocols. For TCRbeta analysis, collaborators shipped samples as frozen whole blood, isolated PBMCs, or DNA extracted from either of those sample types. The receptor comes from a man between 70 and 80 years old with acute or convalescent COVID-19. Sequencing was performed on peripheral blood. The sequence joins TRBV19 to TRBJ2-3, with the D segment identity uncertain. In nucleotides, the sequence is TGTGCCAGTAGTATAGCAAATGCGGCAGATACGCAGTATTTT. It is translated as CASSIANAADTQYF.